The rows below give T cell receptor beta chains drawn from one sample of a study of OX40 agonist ivuxolimab in advanced cancers. The repertoire was sequenced with immunoSEQ multiplex PCR; TCRdb's copy has only in-frame clones and lacks some. This table has approximately 33,000 clones, around 85% appearing once. Sequenced material: CD4+ or CD8+ T cells sorted from blood, taken in a trial of the OX40 agonist ivuxolimab. The source of these receptors is an adult with an advanced solid tumor such as melanoma, head and neck, liver or kidney cancer. CDR3s include the opening cysteine and the closing phenylalanine or tryptophan. D genes are given only for firm matches. Expanded clones get a size class; other rows say once, few or many, or leave the size out.

D gene: NA
V gene: TRBV5-4
clone size: NA
CDR3 length: 14
J gene: TRBJ2-7
CDR3 DNA: TGTGCCAGTACAGGGCCGGGTTTAGCCTACGAGCAGTACTTC
CDR3 protein: CASTGPGLAYEQYF

D gene: NA
V gene: TRBV6-4
clone size: few
CDR3 length: 13
J gene: TRBJ2-3
CDR3 DNA: TGTGCCAGCAGTGGGGAGGGCACAGATACGCAGTATTTT
CDR3 protein: CASSGEGTDTQYF

D gene: TRBD1
V gene: TRBV5-6
clone size: NA
CDR3 length: 15
J gene: TRBJ1-4
CDR3 DNA: TGTGCCAGCACCGAGAGACAGGGTAGAGCTGAAAAACTGTTTTTT
CDR3 protein: CASTERQGRAEKLFF

D gene: NA
V gene: TRBV15
clone size: medium-sized
CDR3 length: 13
J gene: TRBJ2-7
CDR3 DNA: TGTGCCACCAGCGTAGGGACCCTGGGATGGCAGTACTTC
CDR3 protein: CATSVGTLGWQYF

D gene: TRBD1
V gene: TRBV7-9
clone size: NA
CDR3 length: 15
J gene: TRBJ2-3
CDR3 DNA: TGTGCCAGCAGCTCCTTTGGGACAGGTACAGATACGCAGTATTTT
CDR3 protein: CASSSFGTGTDTQYF

D gene: NA
V gene: TRBV5-4
clone size: NA
CDR3 length: 15
J gene: TRBJ1-3
CDR3 DNA: TGTGCCAGCAGCTTGGATCAGGGGCTTGGAAACACCATATATTTT
CDR3 protein: CASSLDQGLGNTIYF

D gene: NA
V gene: TRBV5-6
clone size: NA
CDR3 length: 15
J gene: TRBJ2-7
CDR3 DNA: TGTGCCAGCAGCTACGGGACCGGTAGCTCCTACGAGCAGTACTTC
CDR3 protein: CASSYGTGSSYEQYF

D gene: NA
V gene: TRBV29-1
clone size: NA
CDR3 length: 14
J gene: TRBJ2-1
CDR3 DNA: TGCAGCGTTGAAGGGATTGCAGGATCCAATGAGCAGTTCTTC
CDR3 protein: CSVEGIAGSNEQFF

D gene: NA
V gene: TRBV7-6
clone size: NA
CDR3 length: 16
J gene: TRBJ2-5
CDR3 DNA: TGTGCCAGCAGCGCCTCACAGAAACTATGGGGGGAGACCCAGTACTTC
CDR3 protein: CASSASQKLWGETQYF

D gene: TRBD2
V gene: TRBV4-3
clone size: once
CDR3 length: 17
J gene: TRBJ2-1
CDR3 DNA: TGCGCCAGCAGCCAGGACCCGGGCGGGAGGAGGAACAATGAGCAGTTCTTC
CDR3 protein: CASSQDPGGRRNNEQFF

D gene: NA
V gene: TRBV28
clone size: NA
CDR3 length: 13
J gene: TRBJ2-7
CDR3 DNA: TGTGCCAGCAGTTTCGGGGTTACCTACGAGCAGTACTTC
CDR3 protein: CASSFGVTYEQYF

D gene: NA
V gene: TRBV7-6
clone size: NA
CDR3 length: 18
J gene: TRBJ2-1
CDR3 DNA: TGTGCCAGCAGCTTTTTGGACACCTGGGGCGGCTCCTACAATGAGCAGTTCTTC
CDR3 protein: CASSFLDTWGGSYNEQFF

D gene: TRBD2
V gene: TRBV18
clone size: NA
CDR3 length: 16
J gene: TRBJ2-1
CDR3 DNA: TGTGCCAGCTCACTCAACTCGGGACTAGCGAGCGATGAGCAGTTCTTC
CDR3 protein: CASSLNSGLASDEQFF

D gene: NA
V gene: TRBV10-1
clone size: NA
CDR3 length: 14
J gene: TRBJ2-7
CDR3 DNA: TGCGCCAGCAGTAGAGGTTTGAGCACCTACGAGCAGTACTTC
CDR3 protein: CASSRGLSTYEQYF

D gene: TRBD1
V gene: TRBV6-5
clone size: NA
CDR3 length: 14
J gene: TRBJ1-1
CDR3 DNA: TGTGCCAGCAACTCAGGGGGCGAGATCACTGAAGCTTTCTTT
CDR3 protein: CASNSGGEITEAFF

D gene: TRBD2
V gene: TRBV6-5
clone size: NA
CDR3 length: 15
J gene: TRBJ2-5
CDR3 DNA: TGTGCCAGCAGTTACGGCGGGAGGGCAGGAGAGACCCAGTACTTC
CDR3 protein: CASSYGGRAGETQYF

D gene: NA
V gene: TRBV25-1
clone size: NA
CDR3 length: 12
J gene: TRBJ1-1
CDR3 DNA: TGTGCCAGCAGTGAATGGAAGAGTGGAGCTTTCTTT
CDR3 protein: CASSEWKSGAFF

D gene: NA
V gene: TRBV18
clone size: NA
CDR3 length: 13
J gene: TRBJ1-1
CDR3 DNA: TGTGCCAGCTCACCACTGACACCCCCTGAAGCTTTCTTT
CDR3 protein: CASSPLTPPEAFF

D gene: NA
V gene: TRBV6-5
clone size: NA
CDR3 length: 11
J gene: TRBJ2-5
CDR3 DNA: TGTGCCAGCACCTCCGGGTCGGCCCAGTACTTC
CDR3 protein: CASTSGSAQYF

D gene: NA
V gene: TRBV19
clone size: NA
CDR3 length: 12
J gene: TRBJ2-3
CDR3 DNA: TGTGCCAGTAGTGACCCAGGGTATACGCAGTATTTT
CDR3 protein: CASSDPGYTQYF

D gene: NA
V gene: TRBV6-4
clone size: many
CDR3 length: 14
J gene: TRBJ2-2
CDR3 DNA: TGTGCCAGCAGTTCAGGACTCGACACCGGGGAGCTGTTTTTT
CDR3 protein: CASSSGLDTGELFF

D gene: TRBD2
V gene: TRBV10-3
clone size: NA
CDR3 length: 14
J gene: TRBJ2-3
CDR3 DNA: TGTGCCATCAGCACTAGCGAAAGCACAGATACGCAGTATTTT
CDR3 protein: CAISTSESTDTQYF